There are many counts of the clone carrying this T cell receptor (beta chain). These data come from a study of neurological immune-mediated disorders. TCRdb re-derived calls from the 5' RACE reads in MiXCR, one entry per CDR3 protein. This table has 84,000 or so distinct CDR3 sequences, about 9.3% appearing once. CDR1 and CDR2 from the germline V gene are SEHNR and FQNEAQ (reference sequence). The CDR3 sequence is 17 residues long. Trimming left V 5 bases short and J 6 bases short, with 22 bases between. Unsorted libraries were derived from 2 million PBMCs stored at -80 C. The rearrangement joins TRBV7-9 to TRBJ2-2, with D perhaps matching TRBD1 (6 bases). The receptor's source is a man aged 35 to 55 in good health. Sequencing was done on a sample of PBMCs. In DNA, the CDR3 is TGTGCCAGCAGCCCGCCCTTTAGACAGGCGAGGTCCGGGGAGCTGTTTTTT. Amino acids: CASSPPFRQARSGELFF.